What follows describes a single T cell receptor (beta chain). The antigen is undetermined. This entry belongs to a study of long-term antiretroviral therapy in people with HIV. At least one PBMC sample before ART and at least two after were required. In each sample, roughly 1-11 million cryopreserved PBMC were present before DNA extraction. General observations from the study: Diversity increased after ART yet remained lower than in transplant donor controls. HIV repertoires spanned narrower CDR3 length ranges than controls.

This was the immunoSEQ v3.0 assay at survey level. Clones were sequenced by immunoSEQ multiplex PCR, and TCRdb holds only the in-frame ones, with some missing. Of 25,000 to 30,000 clones listed, roughly 92% were seen once; the top ten hold around 10%. Specimen: unsorted PBMCs, collected 6.2 years after starting antiretroviral therapy. This clonotype was sampled from a man aged 35-49 years with HIV.

The CDR3 protein is CASPSAGGELFF. For the CDR3, the DNA is TGTGCCAGTCCCTCGGCAGGCGGGGAGCTGTTTTTT. The chain carries TRBV7-9 and TRBJ2-2; D not resolved. Germline V gives CDR1 SEHNR, CDR2 FQNEAQ (reference sequence). Trimming removed 9 bases at V and 7 bases at J, with 12 bases between. This CDR3 region has 12 residues.